The 20 T cell receptor beta chains listed next were all sequenced from one sample in a study of CD4 T cells in relation to SARS-CoV-2 and coronaviruses. These receptors have no known antigen. Unexposed donor CD4+ T cells date from about 2011-2019, before the COVID-19 pandemic. After less than 11 days of culture, CD4+ T cells were isolated. Profiling relied on immunoSEQ multiplex PCR, and the TCRdb table lists in-frame clones only, not all of them. Of 20,000 to 25,000 clones in the sample, roughly 80% are singletons; the top ten hold under 15%. The sample consisted of CD4+ T cells from PBMCs, cultured in vitro. All receptors derive from a human donor in good health.

This chain joins TRBV28 and TRBJ2-5; the D gene is possibly TRBD2 (5 bases). From germline, CDR1 is MDHEN and CDR2 SYDVKM. The CDR3 is made up of 14 amino acids. V gave up 2 bases and J gave up 2 bases, with 9 bases separating them. CDR3 residues: CASSLQDWQETQYF. The DNA for the CDR3 is TGTGCCAGCAGTTTACAGGACTGGCAAGAGACCCAGTACTTC.

This rearrangement joins TRBV18 to TRBJ1-4; a weak D match, TRBD1 (5 bases). Germline V gene sequence: CDR1 KGHSH, CDR2 LQKENI. The CDR3 is made up of 16 amino acids. V was cut by 0 bases and J by 0 bases, with 8 bases left in between. CDR3 DNA sequence: TGTGCCAGCTCACCACCGCACAGGCCAACTAATGAAAAACTGTTTTTT. Its protein is CASSPPHRPTNEKLFF.

This chain connects TRBV10-1 to TRBJ2-3; 9 bases are shared with TRBD2. The CDR3 loop spans 15 amino acids. Germline lookup yields CDR1 WNHNN and CDR2 SYGVQD (reference sequence). After removal of 3 bases from V and 4 bases from J, the junction contained 5 bases not matched to a gene. CDR3 sequence reads: CASSDGLAGPDTQYF. CDR3 nucleotides: TGCGCCAGCAGTGATGGCCTAGCGGGACCAGATACGCAGTATTTT.

This sequence joins TRBV18 and TRBJ1-2; D gene ambiguous. Germline V gives CDR1 KGHSH, CDR2 LQKENI. The CDR3 has 14 amino acids. Trimming took off 6 bases at V and 4 bases at J, with 15 bases between the two ends. The CDR3 DNA follows: TGTGCCAGCTCTTACTCGGCCGATTTCTATGGCTACACCTTC. Translation: CASSYSADFYGYTF.

This chain connects TRBV5-5 to TRBJ2-1; 13 nucleotides align to TRBD2. The V segment lost 5 bases and the J segment 9 bases; nucleotides outside the gene matches: 8. Germline values: CDR1 SGHKS, CDR2 YYEKEE (reference sequence). There are 15 residues in the CDR3. The CDR3, as DNA: TGTGCCAGCAGGCACACTAGCGGGAGGGCTGGTGAGCAGTTCTTC. Encoded protein: CASRHTSGRAGEQFF.

The chain uses TRBV7-8 and TRBJ2-1; TRBD2 matches 7 bases. Germline V gene lookup returns CDR1 SGHVS and CDR2 FQNEAQ. With 5 bases clipped from V and 0 bases from J, the junction kept 4 bases outside the gene matches. The CDR3 is made up of 15 amino acids. This chain's CDR3 is CASSLREDSYNEQFF. The CDR3 DNA reads as TGTGCCAGCAGCCTACGGGAGGACTCCTACAATGAGCAGTTCTTC.

This chain links TRBV5-4 with TRBJ2-2; 7 nucleotides agree with TRBD2. This CDR3 has 17 residues. J lost 4 bases, V lost 4 bases, and 13 bases had no gene match. Germline V gene lookup returns CDR1 SGHNT and CDR2 YYREEE (reference sequence). The CDR3 region has the DNA TGTGCCAGCAGCATGCATCGTGGCGGGAGTACCACCGGGGAGCTGTTTTTT. Translating it yields CASSMHRGGSTTGELFF.

V is TRBV10-1 and J is TRBJ1-2; D is perhaps TRBD1 (6 bases). V lost 3 bases and J lost 5, with 10 bases in between. Germline V gene sequence: CDR1 WNHNN, CDR2 SYGVQD (reference sequence). The length of the CDR3 is 13 residues. CDR3 DNA: TGCGCCAGCAGTGAAAAGGGGACATATGGCTACACCTTC. Translation: CASSEKGTYGYTF.

This chain joins TRBV5-1 and TRBJ2-1; the D gene is possibly TRBD2 (6 bases). With 4 bases removed from V and 5 bases from J, the gap between germline ends came to 13 bases. Germline V gives CDR1 SGHRS, CDR2 YFSETQ. This CDR3 contains 14 residues. The CDR3 coding sequence is TGCGCCAGCAGCCCCAGGACTACTAACAATGAGCAGTTCTTC. Translation: CASSPRTTNNEQFF.

The gene calls are TRBV2 and TRBJ1-2; 11 bases line up with TRBD1. This CDR3 contains 15 residues. With V trimmed by 4 bases and J by 3 bases, 4 bases remained unmatched. Germline CDR1 and CDR2: SNHLY and FYNNEI. The CDR3 loop reads CASSGTGGADYGYTF. The CDR3 DNA is TGTGCCAGCAGTGGGACAGGGGGCGCCGACTATGGCTACACCTTC.

V gene TRBV10-2 combines with J gene TRBJ2-3; perhaps TRBD1 as D (5 bases). This CDR3 spans 15 amino acids. Germline assignment: CDR1 WSHSY and CDR2 SAAADI. The V end lost 3 bases, the J end lost 0 bases, and 10 bases lay between the germline ends. The CDR3 nucleotides are TGCGCCAGCAGTGATTTTCGACAGAGCACAGATACGCAGTATTTT. Protein: CASSDFRQSTDTQYF.

The gene calls are TRBV24-1 and TRBJ2-1; 9 bases are shared with TRBD2. Trimming cost V 5 bases and J 2 bases; bases outside gene matches: 9. The V gene's germline CDR1 is KGHDR and CDR2 SFDVKD. This CDR3 contains 17 residues. The CDR3 DNA reads TGTGCCACCAGTGGAGTTGCGGGAGGGCCAACCTACAATGAGCAGTTCTTC. Encoded protein: CATSGVAGGPTYNEQFF.

The V call is TRBV6-6, the J call TRBJ1-4; 10 nucleotides agree with TRBD1. This CDR3 has 16 residues. The trim removed 1 base at V and 8 bases at J, leaving 7 bases unmatched. The germline gives CDR1 MNHNY, CDR2 SVGAGI (reference sequence). This CDR3 reads CASSYLSDRGREKLFF. The CDR3 coding sequence is TGTGCCAGCAGTTACTTGTCTGACAGGGGGCGGGAAAAACTGTTTTTT.

J is TRBJ1-6 and V is TRBV28, with D perhaps matching TRBD1 (6 bases). The CDR3 length is 17 residues. Per germline, CDR1 MDHEN and CDR2 SYDVKM. V lost 8 bases to trimming and J lost 3 bases, with 20 bases between them. DNA for the CDR3: TGTGCCAGCCTAGGACAGCAAAGTGCAATCTATAATTCACCCCTCCACTTT. Translating gives CASLGQQSAIYNSPLHF.

A single count supports this clone. DNA of the CDR3: TGTGCCACCAGTGATTCCACCATTGGTCGGGGCCGGCTGGACAATGAGCAGTTCTTC. This translates into CATSDSTIGRGRLDNEQFF. This sequence joins TRBV24-1 and TRBJ2-1; D might be TRBD1 or TRBD2, each matching 5 bases. From germline, CDR1 is KGHDR and CDR2 SFDVKD. V lost 2 bases and J 5 bases, leaving 24 bases between the germline ends. The CDR3 totals 19 residues.

As to this clone: The sample contains more than one DNA sequence encoding this CDR3. The rearrangement joins TRBV30 to TRBJ2-3; D is perhaps TRBD1 (6 bases). The germline V and J ends were trimmed by 0 bases and 2 bases, with 12 bases remaining between them. This CDR3 comprises 15 residues. Germline CDR1 is GTSNPN and CDR2 is SVGIG (reference sequence). As DNA, the CDR3 is TGTGCCTGGAGTGTCCCCAGGGGCTACACAGATACGCAGTATTTT. Protein product: CAWSVPRGYTDTQYF.

The chain combines TRBV12-2 with TRBJ1-1. TRBV12-2 represents a pseudogene. CDR3 length: 16 residues. The CDR3 DNA reads TGTGCAAGTCGCTTAGTCGTCGAGATCCTGAACACTGAAGCTTTCTTT. Its protein product is CASRLVVEILNTEAFF.

Only one count was recorded for this clone. The chain is built from TRBV18 and TRBJ1-2; D gene uncertain. The germline gives CDR1 KGHSH, CDR2 LQKENI. V lost 3 bases, J lost 4 bases, and 15 bases lay in between. The length of the CDR3 is 15 residues. The CDR3 is CASSPESLTLYGYTF. In DNA, the CDR3 is TGTGCCAGCTCACCGGAGTCCTTAACCCTCTATGGCTACACCTTC.

The chain combines TRBV24-1 with TRBJ1-5; D unresolved. The germline V gene encodes CDR1 KGHDR and CDR2 SFDVKD. This CDR3 contains 12 residues. V dropped 2 bases and J dropped 5 bases, with 3 bases sitting between them. The CDR3 here is CATSDSDQPQHF. The CDR3 nucleotides are TGTGCCACCAGTGATTCGGATCAGCCCCAGCATTTT.

The chain recombines TRBV28 with TRBJ2-5; D remains ambiguous. The V and J ends lost 7 bases and 2 bases respectively, with 14 bases between them. The CDR3 has 14 residues. Germline lookup yields CDR1 MDHEN and CDR2 SYDVKM. This CDR3 reads CASTPGSSQETQYF. In nucleotides, the CDR3 is TGTGCCAGCACCCCGGGCAGTTCGCAAGAGACCCAGTACTTC.